This T cell receptor beta chain was obtained from a study of blood T cell repertoires in COVID-19. In the study overall: Samples of COVID-19 (acute and convalescent) were obtained from the United States, Italy and Spain.

Only in-frame clones appear in the TCRdb table, and some are missing; sequencing was by immunoSEQ multiplex PCR. The repertoire consists of around 200,000 clones, with approximately 85% occurring once and the leading ten covering around 3.3%. V lost 3 bases to trimming and J lost 1 base; unmatched junction nucleotides: 5. CDR3 length: 15 residues. CDR1 and CDR2 (germline): LNHDA, SQIVND (reference sequence). Sequencing was performed on peripheral blood. This sequence originates from a man aged 55 to 70 with acute or convalescent COVID-19. V gene TRBV19 combines with J gene TRBJ2-7; TRBD2 matches 8 bases. This CDR3 reads CASSMSAGGSYEQYF. The CDR3 nucleotides read TGTGCCAGTAGTATGTCCGCGGGAGGATCCTACGAGCAGTACTTC.